This T cell receptor beta chain was observed in a study of blood T cell repertoires in COVID-19. Sequencing used immunoSEQ multiplex PCR; TCRdb keeps in-frame clones, though not all of them. Of under 250,000 clones in the sample, 82% were seen once. Germline V CDR1 and CDR2: LNHDA, SQIVND (reference sequence). Trimming at V came to 4 bases and at J to 7 bases, leaving 9 bases not matched to a gene. The CDR3 length is 14 residues. The chain carries TRBV19 and TRBJ2-7, with TRBD1 matching 8 bases. The sample consisted of PBMCs or T cells enriched from blood (not recorded which). This sequence was found in a woman aged 55-70 years who had recovered from COVID-19. The CDR3 region has the DNA TGTGCCAGTAGTAGTCTCCAGGGGGCGGAAGAGCAGTACTTC. Its protein is CASSSLQGAEEQYF.